This TCR beta chain was identified in a study of human T cells and chemical hapten exposure. Overall study findings and caveats: TCRs exceeding a frequency of 1 in 1000 stayed unchanged under DPC sensitization.

The V gene's germline CDR1 is DFQATT and CDR2 SNEGSKA (reference sequence). Trimming removed 3 bases from V and 5 bases from J; junction bases left unmatched: 6. The CDR3 sequence is 14 residues long. A single record per CDR3 protein comes from TCRdb applying MiXCR to the RACE reads. The table records tens of thousands of distinct CDR3 sequences, about an eighth of them present only once. Time point noted: pre-sensitization, week 0. Described treatment: therapeutic diphenylcyclopropenone sensitization with weekly scalp DPC. There are many counts of this clonotype. No antigen is known for it. The chain joins TRBV20-1 to TRBJ2-5; 10 bases align to TRBD1. The sample here was whole blood, taken in connection with sensitization to the hapten diphenylcyclopropenone (DPC). The source of this sequence is a woman in her thirties with alopecia areata. Some clones in this sample may be carry-over from other donors' samples. The CDR3 spells CSASKGQGWETQYF. The CDR3 nucleotides are TGCAGTGCTAGTAAGGGACAGGGGTGGGAGACCCAGTACTTC.